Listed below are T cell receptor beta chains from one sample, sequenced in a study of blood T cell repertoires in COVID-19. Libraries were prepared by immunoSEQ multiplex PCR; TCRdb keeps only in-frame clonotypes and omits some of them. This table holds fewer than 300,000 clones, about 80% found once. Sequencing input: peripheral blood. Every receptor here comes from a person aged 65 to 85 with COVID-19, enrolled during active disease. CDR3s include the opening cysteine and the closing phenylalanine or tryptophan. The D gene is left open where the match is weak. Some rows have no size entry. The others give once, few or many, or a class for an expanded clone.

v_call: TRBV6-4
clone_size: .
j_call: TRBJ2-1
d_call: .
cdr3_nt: TGTGCCAGCAGTGAAACCCAGGGTACTGAGCAGTTCTTC
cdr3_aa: CASSETQGTEQFF

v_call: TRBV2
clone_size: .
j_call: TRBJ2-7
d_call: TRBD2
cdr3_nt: TGTGCCAGCAGTGATAAGAGGTGGGAGGGCCTTCTAGAGCAGTACTTC
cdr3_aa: CASSDKRWEGLLEQYF

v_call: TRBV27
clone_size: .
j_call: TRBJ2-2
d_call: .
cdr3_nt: TGTGCCAGCAGTGTCGGGGGGCCGCGACGGGAGCTGTTTTTT
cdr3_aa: CASSVGGPRRELFF

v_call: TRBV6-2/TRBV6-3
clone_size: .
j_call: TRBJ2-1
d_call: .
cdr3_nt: TGTGCCAGCAGTTACTCGACCCCCGGGATCTCCTACAATGAGCAGTTCTTC
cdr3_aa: CASSYSTPGISYNEQFF

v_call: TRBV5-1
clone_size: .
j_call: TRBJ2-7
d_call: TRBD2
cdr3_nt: TGCGCCAGCAGCATAACTAGCGGGGCCACCTACGAGCAGTACTTC
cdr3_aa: CASSITSGATYEQYF

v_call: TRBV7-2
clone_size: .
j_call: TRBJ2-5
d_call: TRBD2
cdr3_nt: TGTGCCAGCAGCTCCGGACTAGCGATCGAGACCCAGTACTTC
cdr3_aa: CASSSGLAIETQYF

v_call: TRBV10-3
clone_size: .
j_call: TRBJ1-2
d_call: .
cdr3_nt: TGTGCCATCGTAGGAGGCGGGGGCTACACCTTC
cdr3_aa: CAIVGGGGYTF

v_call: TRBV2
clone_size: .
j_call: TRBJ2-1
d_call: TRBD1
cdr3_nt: TGTGCCAGTCGACAGGGGATTGACAATGAGCAGTTCTTC
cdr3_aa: CASRQGIDNEQFF

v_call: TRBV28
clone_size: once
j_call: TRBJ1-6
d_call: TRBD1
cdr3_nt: TGTGCCAGCAGTCCCGCGGGACAGGGTAATTCACCCCTCCACTTT
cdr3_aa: CASSPAGQGNSPLHF

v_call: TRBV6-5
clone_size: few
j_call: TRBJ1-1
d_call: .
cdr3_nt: TGTGCCAGCAGCCTACTATTCACTGAAGCTTTCTTT
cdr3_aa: CASSLLFTEAFF

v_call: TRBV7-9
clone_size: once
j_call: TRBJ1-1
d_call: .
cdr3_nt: TGTGCCAGCAGCCCCCTGGGGGGTCGGGGCACTGAAGCTTTCTTT
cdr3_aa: CASSPLGGRGTEAFF

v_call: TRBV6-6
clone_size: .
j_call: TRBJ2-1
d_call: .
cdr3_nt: TGTGCCAGTTCGGGGATAGCGGCCTACAATGAGCAGTTCTTC
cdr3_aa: CASSGIAAYNEQFF

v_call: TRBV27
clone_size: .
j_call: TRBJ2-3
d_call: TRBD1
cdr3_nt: TGTGCCAGCAGTCTAAACCTCCGGGACAGGGTCACAGATACGCAGTATTTT
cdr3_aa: CASSLNLRDRVTDTQYF

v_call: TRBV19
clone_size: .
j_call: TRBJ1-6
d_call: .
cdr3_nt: TGTGCCAGTAGTAACCCTTCAGGGGTCAATTCACCCCTCCACTTT
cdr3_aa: CASSNPSGVNSPLHF

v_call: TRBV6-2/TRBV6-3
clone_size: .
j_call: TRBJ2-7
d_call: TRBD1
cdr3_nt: TGTGCCAGCAGTACCGACAGGGGGCGATCCTACGAGCAGTACTTC
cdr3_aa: CASSTDRGRSYEQYF

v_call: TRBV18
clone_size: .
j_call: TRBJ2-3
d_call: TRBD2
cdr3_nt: TGTGCCAGCTCACCAGGGACTAGCGGGAGTTCAGATACGCAGTATTTT
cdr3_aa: CASSPGTSGSSDTQYF

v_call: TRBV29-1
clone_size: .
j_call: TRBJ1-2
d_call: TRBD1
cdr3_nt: TGCAGCGTCCGGGACAGCAATAACTATGGCTACACCTTC
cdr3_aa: CSVRDSNNYGYTF

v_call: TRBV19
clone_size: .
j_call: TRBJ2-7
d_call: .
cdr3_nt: TGTGCCAGTAGTATCCGGACAGCCCCCTACGAGCAGTACTTC
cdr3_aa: CASSIRTAPYEQYF

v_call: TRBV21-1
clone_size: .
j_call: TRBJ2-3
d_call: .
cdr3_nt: TGTGCCAGCAGCATCGCGGAGGCAGATACGCAGTATTTT
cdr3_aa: CASSIAEADTQYF

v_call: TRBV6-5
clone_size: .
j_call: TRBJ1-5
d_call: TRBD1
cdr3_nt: TGTGCCAGCAGCCGGGACAGGGTGAGCAATCAGCCCCAGCATTTT
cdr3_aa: CASSRDRVSNQPQHF

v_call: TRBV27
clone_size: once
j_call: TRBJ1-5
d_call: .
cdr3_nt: TGTGCCAGCAGTTATGCGGTCAATCAGCCCCAGCATTTT
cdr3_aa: CASSYAVNQPQHF

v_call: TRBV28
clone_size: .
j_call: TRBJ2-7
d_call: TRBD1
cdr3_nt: TGTGCCATTGGGACAGTAGCCTCCTACGAGCAGTACTTC
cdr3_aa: CAIGTVASYEQYF

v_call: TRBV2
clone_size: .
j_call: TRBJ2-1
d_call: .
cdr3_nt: TGTGCCAGCAGTGTGGGGGGCTCCTACAATGAGCAGTTCTTC
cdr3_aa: CASSVGGSYNEQFF

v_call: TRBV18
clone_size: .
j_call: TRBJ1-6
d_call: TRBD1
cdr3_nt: TGTGCCAGCTCACCGGGGGGGGACAGGAATTCACCCCTCCACTTT
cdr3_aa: CASSPGGDRNSPLHF

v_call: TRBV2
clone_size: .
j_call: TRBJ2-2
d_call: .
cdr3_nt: TGTGCCAGCAGTGAAGCGGTAGGAGGTGCCGGGGAGCTGTTTTTT
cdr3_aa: CASSEAVGGAGELFF

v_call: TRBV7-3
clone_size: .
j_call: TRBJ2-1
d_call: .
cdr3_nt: TGTGCCAGCAGCTCAAAGACAGGAGATTACAATGAGCAGTTCTTC
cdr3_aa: CASSSKTGDYNEQFF

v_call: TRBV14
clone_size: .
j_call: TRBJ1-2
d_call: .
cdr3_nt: TGTGCCAGCAGCCAAGAGCTGTTGGGGAGTTTTAACTATGGCTACACCTTC
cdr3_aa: CASSQELLGSFNYGYTF

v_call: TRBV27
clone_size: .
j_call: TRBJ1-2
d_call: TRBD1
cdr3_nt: TGTGCCAGCACTACCGGGACAGGGGATGGCTACACCTTC
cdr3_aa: CASTTGTGDGYTF

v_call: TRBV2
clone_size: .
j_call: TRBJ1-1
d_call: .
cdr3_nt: TGTGCCAGCAGTGAAGTCGTGAACACTGAAGCTTTCTTT
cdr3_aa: CASSEVVNTEAFF

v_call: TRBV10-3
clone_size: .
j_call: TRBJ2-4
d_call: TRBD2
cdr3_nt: TGTGCCATCAGTGAGTTTGCTAGCGGGGGCTCCAAAAACATTCAGTACTTC
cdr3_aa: CAISEFASGGSKNIQYF

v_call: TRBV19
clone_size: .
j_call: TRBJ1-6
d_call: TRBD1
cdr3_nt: TGTGCCAGTAGCCGACAGGGGAGCTCCTATAATTCACCCCTCCACTTT
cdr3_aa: CASSRQGSSYNSPLHF

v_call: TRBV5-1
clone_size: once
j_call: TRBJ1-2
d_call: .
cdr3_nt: TGCGCCAGCAGCCCTGCGGAGGGACGGCATGGCTACACCTTC
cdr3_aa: CASSPAEGRHGYTF

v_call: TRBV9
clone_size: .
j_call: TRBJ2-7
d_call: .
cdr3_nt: TGTGCCAGAGCGGACAGGGAGGGTTTCCTGCTGGACTACGAGCAGTACTTC
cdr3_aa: CARADREGFLLDYEQYF

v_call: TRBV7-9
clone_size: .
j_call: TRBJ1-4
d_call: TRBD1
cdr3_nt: TGTGCCAGCAGCCCCGGACAGGTCCGGGAAGGAGAAAAACTGTTTTTT
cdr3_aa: CASSPGQVREGEKLFF

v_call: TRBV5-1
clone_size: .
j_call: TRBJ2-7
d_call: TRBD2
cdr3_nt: TGCGCCAGCAGCTTTTGGGAGGGCGAGCAGTACTTC
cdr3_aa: CASSFWEGEQYF

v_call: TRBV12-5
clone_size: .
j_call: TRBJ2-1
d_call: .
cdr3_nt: TGTGCTAGTGCGCGCGGGACGGGCTCCTACAATGAGCAGTTCTTC
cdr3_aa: CASARGTGSYNEQFF

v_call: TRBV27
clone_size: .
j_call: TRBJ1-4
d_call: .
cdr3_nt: TGTGCCAGCAGTCCCCAGTGGGCAGTCACAACTAATGAAAAACTGTTTTTT
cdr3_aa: CASSPQWAVTTNEKLFF

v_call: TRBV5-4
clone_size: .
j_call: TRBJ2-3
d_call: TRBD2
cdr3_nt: TGTGCCAGCAGCCCACTAGCGGGGGGAGATACGCAGTATTTT
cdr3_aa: CASSPLAGGDTQYF

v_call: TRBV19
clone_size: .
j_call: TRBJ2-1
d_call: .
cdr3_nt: TGTGCCAGTAGTATATCCTCCTACACAAGGGACTTCCATATCTTC
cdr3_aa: CASSISSYTRDFHIF

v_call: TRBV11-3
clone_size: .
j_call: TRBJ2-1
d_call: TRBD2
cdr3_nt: TGTGCCAGCAGCCATAGCGGGAGGGTAAACTACAATGAGCAGTTCTTC
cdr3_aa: CASSHSGRVNYNEQFF

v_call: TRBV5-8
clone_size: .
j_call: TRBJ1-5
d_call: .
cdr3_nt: TGTGCCAGCACCCGGACAGGCAATCAGCCCCAGCATTTT
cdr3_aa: CASTRTGNQPQHF

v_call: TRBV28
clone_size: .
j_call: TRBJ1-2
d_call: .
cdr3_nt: TGTGCCAGCAGAAGAGACAGTGCATGGGGGGTTTCTAACTATGGCTACACCTTC
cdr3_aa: CASRRDSAWGVSNYGYTF

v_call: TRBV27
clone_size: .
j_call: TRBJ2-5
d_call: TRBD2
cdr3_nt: TGTGCCAGCAGTTCGGGGACTAGCGGGAGTCTGGCGGAAGAGACCCAGTACTTC
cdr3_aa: CASSSGTSGSLAEETQYF

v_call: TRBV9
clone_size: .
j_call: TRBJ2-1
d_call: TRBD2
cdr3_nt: TGTGCCAGCAGCGTAGACCTAGCGGGGTCCCTAGGGTTTAATGAGCAGTTCTTC
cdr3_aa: CASSVDLAGSLGFNEQFF

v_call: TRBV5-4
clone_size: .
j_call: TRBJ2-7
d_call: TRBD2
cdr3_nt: TGTGCCAGCAGCTTGGATTCGGGAGGGCCCTCCGAGCAGTACTTC
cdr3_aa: CASSLDSGGPSEQYF

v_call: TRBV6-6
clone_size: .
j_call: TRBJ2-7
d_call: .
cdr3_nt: TGTGCCAGCAGTACCTCTGAGGACGAGCAGTACTTC
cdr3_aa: CASSTSEDEQYF

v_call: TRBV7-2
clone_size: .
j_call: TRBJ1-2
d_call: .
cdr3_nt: TGTGCCAGCAGCTTAGTTAGCAGTCAGGGCTATGGCTACACCTTC
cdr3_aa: CASSLVSSQGYGYTF

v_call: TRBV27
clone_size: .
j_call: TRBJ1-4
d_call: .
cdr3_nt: TGTGCCAGCAGTTCAGGGGCAACTAATGAAAAACTGTTTTTT
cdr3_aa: CASSSGATNEKLFF